These 29 T cell receptor beta chains came from one sample sequenced in a study of blood T cell repertoires in COVID-19 (dated by TCRdb to about 2020). Libraries were built with the immunoSEQ multiplex PCR assay. Imported from immuneACCESS, the table was reduced by TCRdb to in-frame sequences with V and J called. These copies leave out some clones; in studies compared against another copy, an unresolved V gene accounts for under half, and the cause of the remainder is not known. The sample data list approximately 220,000 clones, and around 82% of these were observed just once. Clones ranked in the top ten supply 4.5% to 5% of the sample. The sequencing input was PBMCs or T cells enriched from blood (not recorded which). The receptors come from a woman in her forties or fifties who had been exposed to COVID-19.

The chain is built from TRBV6-1 and TRBJ1-5; TRBD1 aligns across 8 bases. Trimming removed 2 bases from V and 4 bases from J; junction bases left unmatched: 7. Germline V lookup: CDR1 MNHNS, CDR2 SASEGT. The CDR3 covers 16 residues. CDR3 bases: TGTGCCAGCAGTGAACAGACAGGGGCGCGGAATCAGCCCCAGCATTTT. This translates into CASSEQTGARNQPQHF.

The chain uses TRBV11-2 and TRBJ2-3; perhaps TRBD2 as D (5 bases). The V and J ends lost 1 base and 5 bases respectively, with 13 bases between them. Germline V gene lookup returns CDR1 SGHAT and CDR2 FQNNGV. This CDR3 is 15 amino acids long. DNA of the CDR3: TGTGCCAGCAGCTTAGTTCCCCGAGCGGAAGATACGCAGTATTTT. Its translation is CASSLVPRAEDTQYF.

A few counts support this clone. V gene TRBV6-5 combines with J gene TRBJ2-7, with D possibly TRBD1 on 7 matching bases. Germline values: CDR1 MNHEY, CDR2 SVGAGI. Trimming stripped 7 bases from V and 0 bases from J, with 16 bases between. The CDR3 spans 15 residues. CDR3 sequence reads: CASNPQQGGSYEQYF. CDR3 DNA: TGTGCCAGCAACCCCCAGCAGGGGGGCTCCTACGAGCAGTACTTC.

The genes are TRBV5-1 and TRBJ2-7; D may be TRBD1 (5 bases). Trimming left V 1 base short and J 7 bases short, with 12 bases between. The CDR3 loop spans 13 amino acids. Germline CDR1 is SGHRS and CDR2 is YFSETQ. This CDR3 reads CASSLPGQGEQYF. The DNA for the CDR3 is TGCGCCAGCAGCTTGCCAGGGCAAGGGGAGCAGTACTTC. Based on the CDR3 plus reference TRBV5-1 and TRBJ2-7, the full variable domain is KAGVTQTPRYLIKTRGQQVTLSCSPISGHRSVSWYQQTPGQGLQFLFEYFSETQRNKGNFPGRFSGRQFSNSRSEMNVSTLELGDSALYLCASSLPGQGEQYFGPGTRLTVT.

The chain is built from TRBV5-4 and TRBJ1-2; a possible D gene is TRBD1 (6 bases). Trimming cost V 6 bases and J 1 base, with 10 bases left between them. CDR3 size: 13 residues. Germline CDR1 SGHNT, CDR2 YYREEE (reference sequence). The CDR3 bases are TGTGCCAGCAACCTACAGGGTAACTATGGCTACACCTTC. This sequence encodes CASNLQGNYGYTF.

The V and J genes are TRBV15 and TRBJ1-1, with D unclear. The CDR3 consists of 13 residues. Germline V gives CDR1 LNHNV, CDR2 YYDKDF (reference sequence). V was pared by 3 bases and J by 0 bases, with 5 bases between. CDR3 amino acids: CATSSKLNTEAFF. The CDR3 nucleotides are TGTGCCACCAGCAGTAAGCTGAACACTGAAGCTTTCTTT.

The V call is TRBV7-8, the J call TRBJ2-5, with 7 nucleotides matching TRBD2. This CDR3 is built from 15 residues. Germline CDR1 reads SGHVS; CDR2 reads FQNEAQ. The junction had 4 bases not matched to a gene; V was cut back by 1 base and J by 2 bases. In DNA, the CDR3 is TGTGCCAGCAGCTTAGACCGGGGAGGGCAAGAGACCCAGTACTTC. It specifies CASSLDRGGQETQYF.

This chain connects TRBV29-1 to TRBJ1-1; perhaps TRBD1 as D (5 bases). The CDR3 length is 12 residues. V shed 0 bases and J shed 8 bases, with 10 bases lying between them. Germline loops: CDR1 SQVTM, CDR2 ANQGSEA. CDR3 DNA sequence: TGCAGCGTTGAAGAGACAGTGGAGGAAGCTTTCTTT. This sequence encodes CSVEETVEEAFF.

The genes are TRBV11-2 and TRBJ2-7; 8 bases map to TRBD2. The length of the CDR3 is 15 residues. Trimming removed 1 base from V and 0 bases from J; junction bases left unmatched: 2. CDR1 is SGHAT and CDR2 is FQNNGV in the germline V gene. CDR3 DNA: TGTGCCAGCAGCTTAGCGGGGGGGCCCTCCTACGAGCAGTACTTC. Protein: CASSLAGGPSYEQYF.

The chain has TRBV2 and TRBJ2-2; TRBD1 is a possible D gene (6 bases). Trimming cost V 6 bases and J 4 bases, with 9 bases left between them. This CDR3 contains 13 residues. Germline V gives CDR1 SNHLY, CDR2 FYNNEI. CDR3 sequence: CASRQGSTGELFF. The CDR3 DNA sequence: TGTGCCAGCAGACAGGGATCCACCGGGGAGCTGTTTTTT. Full variable domain (missing parts from reference TRBV2 and TRBJ2-2): EPEVTQTPSHQVTQMGQEVILRCVPISNHLYFYWYRQILGQKVEFLVSFYNNEISEKSEIFDDQFSVERPDGSNFTLKIRSTKLEDSAMYFCASRQGSTGELFFGEGSRLTVL.

This clone has only one observation. The V call is TRBV30, the J call TRBJ2-1, with D hard to call. Germline V gives CDR1 GTSNPN, CDR2 SVGIG (reference sequence). The CDR3 runs 14 residues. Trimming cost V 2 bases and J 3 bases, with 11 bases left between them. The CDR3 DNA reads TGTGCCTGGAGTTCCCGCGGAGTCTACAATGAGCAGTTCTTC. Translated: CAWSSRGVYNEQFF. Full variable domain (remainder filled in from reference TRBV30 and TRBJ2-1): SQTIHQWPATLVQPVGSPLSLECTVEGTSNPNLYWYRQAAGRGLQLLFYSVGIGQISSEVPQNLSASRPQDRQFILSSKKLLLSDSGFYLCAWSSRGVYNEQFFGPGTRLTVL.

The CDR3 nucleotides are TGTGCCAGCAGCTTAGGAGGAACTAATGAAAAACTGTTTTTT. Amino acids: CASSLGGTNEKLFF. The V and J genes are TRBV7-9 and TRBJ1-4, with D unresolved. Germline V CDR1 and CDR2: SEHNR, FQNEAQ (reference sequence). The CDR3 spans 14 residues. Trimming removed 1 base at V and 1 base at J, with 4 bases between.

This sequence joins TRBV29-1 and TRBJ1-2, with D perhaps matching TRBD1 (6 bases). This CDR3 has 14 residues. The ends were cut back, 2 bases at V and 4 bases at J, with 14 bases in the middle. The germline V gene has CDR1 SQVTM and CDR2 ANQGSEA. The CDR3 nucleotides read TGCAGCGTTGAACCCTGGAGCAGGGGCTATGGCTACACCTTC. Encoded protein: CSVEPWSRGYGYTF.

The J gene is TRBJ2-4, the V gene TRBV7-2; the D gene is possibly TRBD2 (5 bases). V lost 5 bases and J lost 8, with 13 bases in between. There are 13 residues in the CDR3. Germline-derived CDR1 and CDR2 are SGHTA and FQGNSA. The chain's CDR3 is CASSIGMGDIQYF. The CDR3 region has the DNA TGTGCCAGCAGCATAGGGATGGGAGACATTCAGTACTTC.

The rearrangement uses TRBV7-6 and TRBJ2-3; 7 bases are a match to TRBD1. The CDR3 sequence is 14 residues long. Germline V gene sequence: CDR1 SGHVS, CDR2 FNYEAQ. V lost 5 bases to trimming and J lost 6 bases; unmatched junction nucleotides: 8. The CDR3 here is CASSRGGQPDTQYF. For the CDR3, the DNA is TGTGCCAGCAGCCGAGGGGGACAGCCGGATACGCAGTATTTT. Looking up the rest from reference TRBV7-6 and TRBJ2-3 gives the full variable domain: GAGVSQSPRYKVTKRGQDVALRCDPISGHVSLYWYRQALGQGPEFLTYFNYEAQQDKSGLPNDRFSAERPEGSISTLTIQRTEQRDSAMYRCASSRGGQPDTQYFGPGTRLTVL.

The V gene is TRBV14, the J gene TRBJ1-1; D possibly corresponds to TRBD1 (5 bases). The germline gives CDR1 SGHDN, CDR2 FVKESK. CDR3 length: 15 residues. The germline V and J ends were trimmed by 4 bases and 5 bases, with 17 bases remaining between them. The CDR3 spells CASSRVQGVGTEAFF. For the CDR3, the DNA is TGTGCCAGCAGCCGGGTGCAGGGCGTAGGAACTGAAGCTTTCTTT.

The chain recombines TRBV5-4 with TRBJ2-7; tentative D call: TRBD2 (6 bases). The V gene lost 4 bases and the J gene lost 7 bases, with 21 bases spanning the gap. This CDR3 contains 15 residues. The germline V gene has CDR1 SGHNT and CDR2 YYREEE (reference sequence). CDR3 protein: CASSMGQGGGREQYF. The CDR3 region has the DNA TGTGCCAGCAGCATGGGTCAGGGTGGAGGGCGGGAGCAGTACTTC.

This clone was seen more than once but under ten times. V gene TRBV6-2 or TRBV6-3 combines with J gene TRBJ2-2; D gene ambiguous. In germline, CDR1 is MNHEY, CDR2 SVGEGT. V lost 3 bases to trimming and J lost 5 bases, with 7 bases between them. The CDR3 totals 13 residues. CDR3 DNA sequence: TGTGCCAGCAGTTATTTGGCTACCGGGGAGCTGTTTTTT. Translating gives CASSYLATGELFF.

This chain connects TRBV7-2 to TRBJ1-1; D remains unclear. The CDR3 runs 14 residues. The ends were cut back, 1 base at V and 6 bases at J, with 12 bases in the middle. CDR1 and CDR2 (germline): SGHTA, FQGNSA. In DNA, the CDR3 is TGTGCCAGCAGCTTAGAACTAGGGTCGTCTGAAGCTTTCTTT. This codes for CASSLELGSSEAFF.

The chain employs TRBV19 and TRBJ1-2, with TRBD1 matching 7 bases. The CDR3 runs 13 residues. CDR1 and CDR2 from the germline V gene are LNHDA and SQIVND (reference sequence). The junction had 8 bases not matched to a gene; V was cut back by 7 bases and J by 6 bases. CDR3 bases: TGTGCCAGTAATTTAAACAGGGGAAATGGCTACACCTTC. Translating gives CASNLNRGNGYTF.

This clone was observed a handful of times. The CDR3 protein is CASSYASGGPYEQYF. In DNA form, the CDR3 reads TGTGCCAGCAGTTACGCGTCGGGGGGGCCCTACGAGCAGTACTTC. This chain connects TRBV6-2 or TRBV6-3 to TRBJ2-7, with 8 bases matching TRBD2. CDR3 length equals 15 residues. The germline V gene has CDR1 MNHEY and CDR2 SVGEGT. V was pared by 2 bases and J by 2 bases, with 5 bases of the junction left unmatched.

Written as DNA, the CDR3 is TGTGCCAGCTCAGCCGGGACAGGTAGCACAGATACGCAGTATTTT. Its protein is CASSAGTGSTDTQYF. The rearrangement links TRBV18 to TRBJ2-3; 8 positions match TRBD1. This CDR3 is built from 15 residues. V dropped 5 bases and J dropped 0; count of bases not matched to a gene: 4. CDR1 and CDR2 (germline): KGHSH, LQKENI.

The V gene is TRBV12-3 or TRBV12-4, the J gene TRBJ2-2, with 7 bases identical to TRBD1. This CDR3 spans 13 amino acids. Trimming took 4 bases from V and 6 from J; bases not matched to a gene: 2. The CDR3 nucleotides are TGTGCCAGCAGTTCTAGGGGGCCCGGGGAGCTGTTTTTT. Translation: CASSSRGPGELFF.

The chain uses TRBV10-1 and TRBJ1-1; 7 nucleotides match TRBD1. This CDR3 spans 15 amino acids. Losses at the gene ends were 2 bases for V and 6 bases for J; bases not matched to a gene: 9. Germline CDR1 WNHNN, CDR2 SYGVQD (reference sequence). The CDR3 DNA reads TGCGCCAGCAGTGAGACCCCCAGGGGGTACGCTGAAGCTTTCTTT. As protein: CASSETPRGYAEAFF.

The V and J genes are TRBV24-1 and TRBJ2-1; D ambiguous. Germline assignment: CDR1 KGHDR and CDR2 SFDVKD. Trimming left V 4 bases short and J 8 bases short, with 8 bases between. The CDR3 spans 12 residues. The CDR3 DNA reads as TGTGCCACCAGTGAGAGTAAATATGAGCAGTTCTTC. Protein product: CATSESKYEQFF.

This sequence joins TRBV7-2 and TRBJ2-6; D remains ambiguous. The V end lost 3 bases, the J end lost 1 base, and 7 bases lay between the germline ends. Per germline, CDR1 SGHTA and CDR2 FQGNSA. The CDR3 totals 15 residues. CDR3 sequence: CASSFGFSGANVLTF. Written as DNA, the CDR3 is TGTGCCAGCAGCTTCGGGTTTTCTGGGGCCAACGTCCTGACTTTC.

This clone was counted a few times. The chain couples TRBV28 to TRBJ1-2; 7 bases are shared with TRBD1. This CDR3 has 15 residues. Germline V lookup: CDR1 MDHEN, CDR2 SYDVKM. V lost 1 base to trimming and J lost 2 bases; unmatched junction nucleotides: 4. The CDR3 loop is CASSLYDRENYGYTF. DNA for the CDR3: TGTGCCAGCAGTTTATACGACAGGGAAAACTATGGCTACACCTTC.

This chain connects TRBV19 to TRBJ1-1; 12 bases are a match to TRBD1. CDR1 is LNHDA and CDR2 is SQIVND in the germline V gene (reference sequence). The CDR3 spans 15 residues. Trimming took 3 bases from V and 4 from J; bases not matched to a gene: 3. The CDR3 DNA reads TGTGCCAGTAGTATTAGGGGACAGGGGGCCACTGAAGCTTTCTTT. It specifies CASSIRGQGATEAFF.

J is TRBJ1-1 and V is TRBV7-8; D not resolved. Between the trimmed V and J ends, which lost 5 bases and 11 bases, there was a span of 12 bases. CDR3 length: 11 residues. Germline values: CDR1 SGHVS, CDR2 FQNEAQ. The CDR3 region has the DNA TGTGCCAGCAGCCTGCGGGGAAGTGCTTTCTTT. This sequence encodes CASSLRGSAFF.